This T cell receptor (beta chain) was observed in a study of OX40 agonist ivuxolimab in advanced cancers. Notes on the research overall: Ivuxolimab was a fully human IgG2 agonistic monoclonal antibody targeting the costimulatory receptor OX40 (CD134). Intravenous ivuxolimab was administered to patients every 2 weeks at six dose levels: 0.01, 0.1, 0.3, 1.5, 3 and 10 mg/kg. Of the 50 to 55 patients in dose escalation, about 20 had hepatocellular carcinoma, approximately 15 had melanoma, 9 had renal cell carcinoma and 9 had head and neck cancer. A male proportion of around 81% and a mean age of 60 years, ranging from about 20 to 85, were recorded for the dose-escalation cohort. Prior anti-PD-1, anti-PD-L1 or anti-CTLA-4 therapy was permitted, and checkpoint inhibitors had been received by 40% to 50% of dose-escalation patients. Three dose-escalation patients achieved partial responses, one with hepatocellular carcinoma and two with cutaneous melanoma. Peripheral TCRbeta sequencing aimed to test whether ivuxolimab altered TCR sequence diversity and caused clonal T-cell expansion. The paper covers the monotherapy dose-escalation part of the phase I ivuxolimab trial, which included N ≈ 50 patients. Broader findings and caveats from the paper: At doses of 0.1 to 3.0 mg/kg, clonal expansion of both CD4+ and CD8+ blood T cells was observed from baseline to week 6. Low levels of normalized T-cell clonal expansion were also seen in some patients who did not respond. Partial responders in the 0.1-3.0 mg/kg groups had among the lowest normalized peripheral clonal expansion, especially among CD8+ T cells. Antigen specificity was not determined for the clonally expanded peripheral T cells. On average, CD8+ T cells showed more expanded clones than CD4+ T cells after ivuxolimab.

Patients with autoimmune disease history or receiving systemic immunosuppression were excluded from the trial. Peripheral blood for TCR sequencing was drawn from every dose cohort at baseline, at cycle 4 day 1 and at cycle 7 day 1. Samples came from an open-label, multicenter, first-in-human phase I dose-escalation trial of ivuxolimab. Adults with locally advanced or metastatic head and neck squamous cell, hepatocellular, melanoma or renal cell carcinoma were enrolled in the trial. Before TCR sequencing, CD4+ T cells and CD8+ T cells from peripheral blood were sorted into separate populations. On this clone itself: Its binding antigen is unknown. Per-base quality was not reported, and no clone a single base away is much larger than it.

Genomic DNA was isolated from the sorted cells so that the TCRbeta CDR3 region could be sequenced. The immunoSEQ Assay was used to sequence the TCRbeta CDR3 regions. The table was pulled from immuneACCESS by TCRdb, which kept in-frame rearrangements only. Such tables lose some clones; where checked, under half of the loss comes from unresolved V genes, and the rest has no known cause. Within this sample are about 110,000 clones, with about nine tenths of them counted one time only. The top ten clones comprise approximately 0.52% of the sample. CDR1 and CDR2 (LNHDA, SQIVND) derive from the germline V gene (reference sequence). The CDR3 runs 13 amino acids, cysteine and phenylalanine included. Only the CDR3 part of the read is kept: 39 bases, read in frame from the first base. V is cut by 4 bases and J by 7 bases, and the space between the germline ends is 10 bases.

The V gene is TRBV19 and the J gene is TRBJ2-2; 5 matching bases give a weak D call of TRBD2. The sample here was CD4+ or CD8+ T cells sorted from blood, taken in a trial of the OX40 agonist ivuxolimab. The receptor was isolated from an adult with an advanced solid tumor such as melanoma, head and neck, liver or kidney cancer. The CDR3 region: CASSTSRGGELFF. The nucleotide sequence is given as TGTGCCAGTAGTACCTCACGGGGCGGGGAGCTGTTTTTT.